The clone carrying this T cell receptor beta chain was counted at least ten times. Its antigen is not known. Germline CDR1 reads SGHTA; CDR2 reads FQGNSA. Trimming at V came to 1 base and at J to 5 bases, leaving 4 bases not matched to a gene. This CDR3 has 15 amino acids. This specimen belongs to a study of Graves' ophthalmopathy and Graves' hyperthyroidism. Study-level results: Researchers report that a 13-signature model separated ophthalmopathy from stable hyperthyroidism, posting about 87% sensitivity and roughly 80% specificity. Appearing in blood as well were most expanded thyroid clonotypes above 0.001 frequency.

CDR3 regions of TCR beta were amplified from RNA transcripts. The first round was an RT-PCR with HTBI primers, and the second round was a multiplex PCR. One entry per CDR3 protein, called by TCRdb with MiXCR from the multiplex PCR reads. The sample has fewer than 400,000 distinct CDR3 sequences; around 19% are singletons. The TCR comes from a woman under 30 with Graves' ophthalmopathy. Sequenced material: peripheral blood. The rearrangement uses TRBV7-2 and TRBJ1-5; TRBD1 agrees at 8 bases. The CDR3 coding sequence is TGTGCCAGCAGCTTAGGACAGGGGTTGGATCAGCCCCAGCATTTT. This encodes CASSLGQGLDQPQHF.